This T cell receptor beta chain was retrieved from a study of T cells after posttransplantation cyclophosphamide. The study, taken as a whole, reports: Donor CD8+ memory clones often dominated recipient blood repertoires at later times.

Sequencing used immunoSEQ multiplex PCR; TCRdb keeps in-frame clones, though not all of them. This sample carries about 40,000 clones, none of them present only once. Germline V gives CDR1 GTSNPN, CDR2 SVGIG (reference sequence). The CDR3 has 16 residues. Trimming took 0 bases from V and 6 from J; bases not matched to a gene: 9. This clone has ten or more counts. Its specificity is unknown. Peripheral blood was collected from the related graft donor on the marrow donation day. The source material was PBMCs. The clonotype was recovered from a man aged 25 to 40 in good health and a related stem cell transplant donor. The gene calls are TRBV30 and TRBJ2-4; 9 bases map to TRBD1. The CDR3 DNA sequence: TGTGCCTGGAGTGTTTACAGGGGGCATTGCAGAAACATTCAGTACTTC. This translates into CAWSVYRGHCRNIQYF. The variable domain in full, completed from reference TRBV30 and TRBJ2-4, reads SQTIHQWPATLVQPVGSPLSLECTVEGTSNPNLYWYRQAAGRGLQLLFYSVGIGQISSEVPQNLSASRPQDRQFILSSKKLLLSDSGFYLCAWSVYRGHCRNIQYFGAGTRLSVL.